Below, one T cell receptor (beta chain) is given with its context. No antigen is known for it. This entry is derived from a study of CD8+CD57+ T cells in acquired aplastic anemia. On the study more broadly: Sorted CD4+ plus CD8+ cells gave DNA averaging roughly 2.9 ug. Healthy donor CD4+ samples were sequenced to a depth that averaged about 10.8 million reads. Broader study findings: Common to patients and controls were twenty-nine CD8+ CDR3 sequences. In CD8+ cells, Simpson's diversity showed no significant difference between patients and controls.

V shed 8 bases and J 1 base; nucleotides not matched to a gene: 9. Per germline, CDR1 KGHDR and CDR2 SFDVKD. The CDR3 is 15 amino acids. Both TCR beta VDJ combination and CDR3 sequence profiling were carried out. Genomic DNA was the template for this profiling. TCRdb passed the reads through MiXCR, listing each CDR3 protein once. Of 200,000 to 250,000 distinct CDR3 sequences in the sample, 34% were seen once. This chain links TRBV24-1 with TRBJ2-5; 7 nucleotides line up with TRBD1. The sample was sorted CD4+, CD8+, or CD8+CD57+ T cells (not recorded which) from PBMCs. This receptor was taken from a human donor in good health, serving as a control. DNA for the CDR3: TGTGCCACCACCCGCTTAACAGGGGCCCAAGAGACCCAGTACTTC. Translated, it gives CATTRLTGAQETQYF.